This T cell receptor beta chain was found in a study of beta chain features in type 1 diabetes. Study-wide findings and caveats: Shorter templates might be favored by PCR, and equally so in patients and in controls. Any HLA type influence on TCRB rearrangement was left unresolved here.

It was one heparinised blood draw, averaging about 0.12 L, that each donor gave. Via CD45RO/CCR7/CD25/CD127/CD95/CD27, cells of the CD4+ naive, central memory, regulatory and stem cell-like memory subsets were sorted. For this clone: The antigen remains undetermined.

Reverse transcribing all isolated RNA meant expressed TCRB transcripts were sequenced. TCRdb's table, derived via immunoSEQ multiplex PCR, lists solely in-frame clones and lacks some. This sample has 200,000 to 300,000 clones, with 25% to 30% found just once. This CDR3 contains 16 residues. Germline trimming cut 0 bases from V and 11 bases from J; bases unmatched to any gene: 7. Germline assignment: CDR1 SEHNR and CDR2 FQNEAQ (reference sequence). The material sequenced was central memory CD4+ T cells from blood. The receptor was derived from a man younger than 45 in good health. The chain combines TRBV7-9 with TRBJ2-1; TRBD2 matches 13 bases. The CDR3 loop is CASSLAPGLAGNKQFF. The DNA of the CDR3 is TGTGCCAGCAGCTTAGCCCCGGGACTAGCGGGGAACAAGCAGTTCTTC. The variable domain in full, with the rest retrieved from reference TRBV7-9 and TRBJ2-1, is DTGVSQNPRHKITKRGQNVTFRCDPISEHNRLYWYRQTLGQGPEFLTYFQNEAQLEKSRLLSDRFSAERPKGSFSTLEIQRTEQGDSAMYLCASSLAPGLAGNKQFFGPGTRLTVL.